Below are 19 T cell receptor beta chains sequenced from a single sample in a study of blood T cell repertoires in COVID-19. TCRdb's copy holds only in-frame clones and misses some; the assay was immunoSEQ multiplex PCR. The table has 100,000 or so clones, roughly nine tenths seen once. The sequencing input was peripheral blood. These TCRs come from a man in his fifties or sixties with acute or convalescent COVID-19.

This sequence joins TRBV19 and TRBJ2-3; 12 nucleotides agree with TRBD2. This CDR3 region has 14 residues. Trimming at V came to 5 bases and at J to 10 bases, leaving 7 bases not matched to a gene. CDR1 and CDR2 (germline): LNHDA, SQIVND (reference sequence). CDR3 in DNA: TGTGCCAGTAGTCTAGCGGGGGGGCCTAGTGCGCAGTATTTT. The encoded protein is CASSLAGGPSAQYF.

The chain has TRBV28 and TRBJ2-5; the D gene is possibly TRBD2 (6 bases). The CDR3 contains 14 residues. V lost 8 bases to trimming and J lost 1 base, with 14 bases between them. Germline V CDR1 and CDR2: MDHEN, SYDVKM. The CDR3 reads CASPNKEGQETQYF. CDR3 bases: TGTGCCAGCCCCAATAAGGAGGGCCAAGAGACCCAGTACTTC.

The chain is built from TRBV5-1 and TRBJ2-2; D is possibly TRBD1 (5 bases). Germline lookup yields CDR1 SGHRS and CDR2 YFSETQ. V dropped 0 bases and J dropped 9 bases, with 12 bases sitting between them. The CDR3 spans 14 residues. In DNA, the CDR3 is TGCGCCAGCAGCTTGGGGGGCCCGACCAGGGAGCTGTTTTTT. Its protein product is CASSLGGPTRELFF.

V usage is TRBV5-1 and J usage is TRBJ1-4; 7 bases fit TRBD1. The CDR3 is 14 residues long. Germline V lookup: CDR1 SGHRS, CDR2 YFSETQ. Trimming cost V 4 bases and J 6 bases; bases outside gene matches: 6. In DNA, the CDR3 is TGCGCCAGCAGCACCGGGACAGCCGATGAAAAACTGTTTTTT. It encodes CASSTGTADEKLFF.

The chain links TRBV11-3 to TRBJ2-1, with a weak D call TRBD1 (6 bases). Germline loops: CDR1 SGHNT, CDR2 YENEEA. The CDR3 sequence is 11 residues long. V was shortened by 3 bases and J by 12 bases, with 9 bases between the two germline ends. For the CDR3, the DNA is TGTGCCAGCAGCTTCGGGACAACGCAGTTCTTC. It translates to CASSFGTTQFF.

In this sample, this clone turned up once. This chain connects TRBV28 to TRBJ1-6, with TRBD1 matching 7 bases. Germline V gives CDR1 MDHEN, CDR2 SYDVKM. The CDR3 sequence is 12 residues long. The junction had 7 bases not matched to a gene; V was cut back by 7 bases and J by 13 bases. Written as DNA, the CDR3 is TGTGCCAGCACCCCCCCCAGGGGGCCCCTCCACTTT. This encodes CASTPPRGPLHF.

The chain combines TRBV6-5 with TRBJ1-1; a possible D gene is TRBD1 (6 bases). This CDR3 spans 14 amino acids. The V end lost 2 bases, the J end lost 1 base, and 8 bases lay between the germline ends. CDR1 MNHEY and CDR2 SVGAGI come from the germline V gene. CDR3 nucleotide sequence: TGTGCCAGCAGTTACACAGGGCGGAACACTGAAGCTTTCTTT. Its translation is CASSYTGRNTEAFF.

The chain combines TRBV18 with TRBJ1-5; 9 bases line up with TRBD1. CDR1 and CDR2 from the germline V gene are KGHSH and LQKENI. The CDR3 spans 15 residues. V lost 6 bases to trimming and J lost 1 base; unmatched junction nucleotides: 4. CDR3 in DNA: TGTGCCAGCTCCTCCGGGACAGGGAGCAATCAGCCCCAGCATTTT. It is translated as CASSSGTGSNQPQHF.

J is TRBJ1-1 and V is TRBV29-1; 7 bases map to TRBD1. The CDR3 is 12 amino acids. Germline loops: CDR1 SQVTM, CDR2 ANQGSEA. V was pared by 5 bases and J by 3 bases, with 3 bases of the junction left unmatched. CDR3 sequence: CSVYTGDTEAFF. Here the CDR3 DNA reads TGCAGCGTTTATACAGGGGACACTGAAGCTTTCTTT.

The J gene is TRBJ2-7, the V gene TRBV28; a weak D match, TRBD1 (6 bases). The CDR3 runs 15 residues. V was pared by 1 base and J by 7 bases, with 17 bases between. In germline, CDR1 is MDHEN, CDR2 SYDVKM. The CDR3 DNA reads TGTGCCAGCAGTTTATTCCTTACTAGGGGGAGTGAGCAGTACTTC. As protein: CASSLFLTRGSEQYF. Full variable domain (rest looked up from reference TRBV28 and TRBJ2-7): DVKVTQSSRYLVKRTGEKVFLECVQDMDHENMFWYRQDPGLGLRLIYFSYDVKMKEKGDIPEGYSVSREKKERFSLILESASTNQTSMYLCASSLFLTRGSEQYFGPGTRLTVT.

The genes are TRBV3-1 (or the pseudogene TRBV3-2) and TRBJ1-4; D is undetermined. This CDR3 is built from 12 residues. The V and J ends lost 4 bases and 6 bases respectively, with 6 bases between them. Germline V lookup: CDR1 LGHDT, CDR2 YNNKEL (reference sequence). The CDR3 DNA reads as TGTGCCAGCAGCCGCGGGGATGAAAAACTGTTTTTT. Translating it yields CASSRGDEKLFF.

CDR3 protein: CASTVSGIAAKNIQYF. Here the CDR3 DNA reads TGCGCCAGCACCGTCTCAGGGATCGCGGCCAAAAACATTCAGTACTTC. The gene calls are TRBV5-1 and TRBJ2-4, with D possibly being TRBD1 (5 bases). Germline V gene lookup returns CDR1 SGHRS and CDR2 YFSETQ. The V gene lost 6 bases and the J gene lost 1 base, with 17 bases spanning the gap. This CDR3 spans 16 amino acids.

The chain couples TRBV2 to TRBJ1-2, with TRBD1 matching over 8 bases. Germline assignment: CDR1 SNHLY and CDR2 FYNNEI. With V trimmed by 1 base and J by 5 bases, 3 bases remained unmatched. CDR3 length: 14 amino acids. Here the CDR3 reads CASSEGDRPYGYTF. Written as DNA, the CDR3 is TGTGCCAGCAGTGAAGGGGACAGGCCATATGGCTACACCTTC. The variable domain in full, completed from reference TRBV2 and TRBJ1-2, reads EPEVTQTPSHQVTQMGQEVILRCVPISNHLYFYWYRQILGQKVEFLVSFYNNEISEKSEIFDDQFSVERPDGSNFTLKIRSTKLEDSAMYFCASSEGDRPYGYTFGSGTRLTVV.

The chain links TRBV18 to TRBJ2-1, with TRBD2 matching 9 bases. CDR1 is KGHSH, CDR2 LQKENI, per germline. The length of the CDR3 is 16 residues. Unmatched junction bases numbered 9, after V lost 1 base and J lost 8 bases. CDR3 coding DNA: TGTGCCAGCTCACCACTAATTGCTAGCGGGGACGATGAGCAGTTCTTC. This translates into CASSPLIASGDDEQFF.

The J gene is TRBJ1-1, the V gene TRBV3-1 (or the pseudogene TRBV3-2), with unresolved D. Trimming removed 4 bases from V and 2 bases from J, with 11 bases in between. The germline V gene encodes CDR1 LGHDT and CDR2 YNNKEL (reference sequence). CDR3 size: 14 residues. The CDR3 protein is CASSLEAVNTEAFF. CDR3 coding DNA: TGTGCCAGCAGCCTGGAGGCGGTTAACACTGAAGCTTTCTTT.

The gene calls are TRBV3-1 (or the pseudogene TRBV3-2) and TRBJ1-2; maybe TRBD1 (5 bases). Trimming stripped 4 bases from V and 4 bases from J, with 22 bases between. The germline CDR1 and CDR2 sequences are LGHDT and YNNKEL (reference sequence). The CDR3 has 17 amino acids. CDR3 sequence: CASSRLGTSAALYGYTF. CDR3 sequence (DNA): TGTGCCAGCAGCCGCCTAGGGACTTCAGCCGCCCTCTATGGCTACACCTTC.

The chain employs TRBV29-1 and TRBJ1-1; D not resolved. The length of the CDR3 is 12 residues. In germline, CDR1 is SQVTM, CDR2 ANQGSEA. The V gene lost 6 bases and the J gene lost 4 bases, with 12 bases spanning the gap. Here the CDR3 reads CSVIGRGTEAFF. The CDR3 region has the DNA TGCAGCGTAATTGGCAGAGGCACTGAAGCTTTCTTT. The whole variable domain, filled in from reference TRBV29-1 and TRBJ1-1, reads SAVISQKPSRDICQRGTSLTIQCQVDSQVTMMFWYRQQPGQSLTLIATANQGSEATYESGFVIDKFPISRPNLTFSTLTVSNMSPEDSSIYLCSVIGRGTEAFFGQGTRLTVV.

The chain couples TRBV11-2 to TRBJ2-2; TRBD1 agrees at 8 bases. Per the germline V gene, CDR1 is SGHAT and CDR2 is FQNNGV. With 5 bases clipped from V and 8 bases from J, the junction kept 7 bases outside the gene matches. This CDR3 is built from 14 residues. The CDR3 DNA reads as TGTGCCAGCAGCCTCCAGGGGGCAGGGGGGGAGCTGTTTTTT. This sequence encodes CASSLQGAGGELFF.

This clone was counted a few times. V usage is TRBV4-2 and J usage is TRBJ2-2; TRBD2 agrees at 9 bases. The CDR3 totals 17 residues. With 4 bases clipped from V and 5 bases from J, the junction kept 11 bases outside the gene matches. CDR1 LGHNA and CDR2 YNFKEQ come from the germline V gene. CDR3 in amino acids: CASSPGGLAGLTGELFF. CDR3 nucleotides: TGTGCCAGCAGCCCGGGGGGCCTAGCGGGGTTGACCGGGGAGCTGTTTTTT.